The TCR beta chain described here comes from a study of blood T cell repertoires in COVID-19. Study as a whole: Sources were T cells, B-cell-depleted T cells, or PBMCs; the material itself was cDNA or gDNA.

CDR3 length: 17 residues. The junction had 9 bases not matched to a gene; V was cut back by 3 bases and J by 0 bases. CDR1 and CDR2 from the germline V gene are SGHDT and YYEEEE. This clone showed up just once. Clinical history as reported by participants underpinned cohort assignment. Exposed participants encountered a COVID-19 case during the 2 weeks preceding study entry. As handled by the study authors: Amplification from reference gene primers served as the basis for estimated nucleated cell counts. The method was immunoSEQ multiplex PCR; TCRdb's version includes in-frame clones alone and lacks a portion of them. That table furnishes V, J and clone size, whereas the DNA furnished D and trimming. The data show 200,000 to 250,000 clones, with over 80% seen just once and around 0.87% held by the top ten.

The sample taken for sequencing was PBMCs or T cells enriched from blood (not recorded which). The chain combines TRBV5-6 with TRBJ1-3, with 7 nucleotides matching TRBD1. The TCR originated in a man between 45 and 60 years old who had been exposed to COVID-19. The CDR3 region has the DNA TGTGCCAGCAGCTGGACCGGGACAGAAGCCTCTGGAAACACCATATATTTT. Translating gives CASSWTGTEASGNTIYF.